The source of this TCR beta chain is a study of cytomegalovirus exposure and HLA in healthy donors (dated by TCRdb to about 2017). Study-level background: An earlier analysis of approximately 590 of the donors reported 276 Gb of sequence data and 117 million unique TCR beta sequences from 150 million to 200 million T cells. Donor age, sex, ethnicity and CMV serostatus were compiled together with the repertoire data. A handful of DR-DQ haplotypes were handled as single units for association and clustering because linkage in the cohort was strong. Rather than using new phenotypic data, the later analysis identified candidate immune exposures from TCR beta sequences and from how often those sequences occurred across donors. A later analysis re-analyzed previously published TCR beta repertoires from roughly 600 donors and added high-resolution HLA genotyping to study TCR occurrence patterns. The study aimed to test whether signatures of past pathogen exposure could be identified by cataloging public T cell receptors. Roughly 300 gigabases of sequencing data and roughly 80 million unique TCR sequences made up an early release that covered 640 HLA-typed donors. Besides the first cohort of approximately 670 subjects, a separate validation cohort made up of roughly 130 different subjects was used. Typing coverage varied by locus: about 620-630 donors for A, B, C, DRB1 and DQB1; around 560 for DQA1; over 600 for DPA1; about 450 for DPB1. On average, roughly 250,000 unique TCR beta nucleotide sequences were sequenced per donor among a few hundred genotyped donors of the cohort, with roughly 18% of those sequences being non-productive. Class I and class II HLA loci were covered by the typing at four-digit resolution. The genetic ancestry cluster associated with self-reported Caucasian donors included over 65% of the 398 genotyped donors. A later genetic analysis used genome-wide SNP genotypes for about three fifths of the 666 donors, treating that subset as a discovery cohort. Every repertoire in the discovery cohort had been generated on one and the same sequencing platform. The T cell repertoires of around 730 subjects were profiled by immunosequencing and related to cytomegalovirus serostatus. High-throughput TCR immunosequencing, statistical association of individual TCRs with disease status, and machine learning were combined to predict cytomegalovirus infection status. To decide whether each TCR beta V gene segment behaved as functional or pseudogenic, an earlier analysis of approximately 590 of the donors relied on high-throughput TCR beta sequencing. General findings and caveats noted by the study authors: A total of 150 or so TCR beta chains were listed by the study as associated with cytomegalovirus. The earlier analysis of approximately 540 of the donors excluded some 16 rarely observed V segments, including chromosome 9 orphons, because counts were too low. A later genetic analysis reported fewer N-insertions in productive TCRs among donors in an Asian-associated ancestry cluster than the roughly 620-donor mean. A later analysis found that most CMV-associated TCR beta chains appeared HLA-restricted, with HLA associations seemingly driven largely by CMV exposure. At a false discovery rate of 0.05, a later analysis linked under 20,000 TCR beta sequences to specific HLA alleles. Correlated functional status among segregating V segments might be attributable to linkage disequilibrium, but an unknown experimental factor could not be ruled out. In an earlier analysis of approximately 590 of the donors, most TCR beta V segments appeared in productive rearrangements about 90% or about 30% of the time, broadly matching IMGT annotations. V-gene and J-gene trimming of TCR beta chains was associated with a missense DCLRE1C variant in a later genetic analysis, and the association was replicated in an independent cohort. The only immune exposure information available for the cohort was CMV serostatus. Several of the top co-occurrence clusters appeared to be linked to parvovirus B19, influenza, CMV and Epstein-Barr virus, according to a later analysis. A cluster of highly shared sequence variants was judged likely to be a technical artifact of the sequencing pipeline. Because some donors lacked HLA typing at each locus, the association tests relied only on the typed subset. Across donors, most TCR sequences were observed very rarely, whereas some public TCRs were present in many individuals. A further reported finding was that TCR beta sequences accurately predicted the HLA-A and HLA-B alleles for most subjects in the first cohort. A few of the identified cytomegalovirus-associated TCR beta chains were confirmed in vitro to be specific for cytomegalovirus antigens. Roughly uniform sequencing depth across donors was assumed in presence/absence analyses, although this assumption may not hold. In a later analysis, HLA-associated TCR beta chains showed more clonal expansion and lower generation probabilities than non-associated chains that were equally common. In this cohort, only TCR beta chains were sequenced, and detectable features were limited by the absence of alpha or paired-chain data. The authors suggested that the approach could potentially be generalized to other disease states and immunological phenotypes. In a later analysis, the rate of TCR association differed among HLA loci, with DRB1 alleles having the most associated TCRs and HLA-C alleles having the fewest. Cytomegalovirus status was reported to be diagnosed by the classifier with high specificity and sensitivity in both the original and validation cohorts. Some IMGT-functional V segments, including TRBV6-2 and TRBV6-3, could not be distinguished by the 87-base-pair reads and were therefore excluded. When HLA alleles, especially DR and DQ, strongly co-occurred, TCR associations were difficult to assign to individual alleles.

The cohort consisted of 600 or so healthy bone marrow donors. At the time of sampling, all cohort members were nominally healthy, though unrecorded immune exposures were likely present. CMV serostatus was recorded as positive for some 300 and negative for 352 of the 666 cohort members, whereas no CMV serostatus was recorded for the donor in question. A peripheral blood sample was collected from each donor, and TCR beta sequencing was performed on peripheral blood mononuclear cells. Genomic DNA was extracted from the blood cell samples with the Qiagen DNeasy Blood Extraction Kit. A remark on this clone: The antigen it binds to is not known. Base quality data are lacking; no much larger clone is found one base away.

Here V drops 3 bases and J drops 8 bases, and the junction holds 10 bases not matched to any gene. From the cysteine up to the phenylalanine, the CDR3 has a length of 15 residues. The sequence is cut down to CDR3 DNA, 45 bases in frame from base 1. CDR1 and CDR2, per the germline V gene, are MGHDK and SYGVNS. The protocol used for the library was the immunoSEQ multiplex PCR assay. The multiplex PCR relied on a mix of 60 forward primers for TCR Vbeta segments and 13 reverse primers for TCR Jbeta segments. The CDR3 region of rearranged TCR beta genes was amplified from genomic DNA by a multiplex PCR assay. Amplified TCR beta libraries were sequenced as 87-base-pair reads on the Illumina HiSeq System. Under the source paper's analysis protocol: A later analysis tallied roughly 78 million unique TCR beta chains across the 660 or so repertoires, and approximately 12 million of those chains were shared by two or more donors. To remove PCR and sequencing errors, raw reads were error-corrected and collapsed into unique sequences using a nearest-neighbor algorithm that merged closely related sequences. Alignment of CDR3 sequences to IMGT reference sequences was used to assign V, D and J gene segments. For a sequence to be retained, a match of at least six nucleotides to both a V gene segment and a J gene segment was required. Rearrangements were called productive when the CDR3 lacked stop codons and stayed in frame with V and J; all others were non-productive. Following IMGT convention, CDR3 was defined as the stretch from the second conserved V-encoded cysteine up to the conserved J-encoded phenylalanine. The earlier analysis of about 620 of the donors excluded sequences that lacked an unambiguous match to a single V gene segment. An earlier analysis of about 590 of the donors classified V segments as functional when productive rearrangements were above 56.7% and as segregating when the standard deviation between donors was above 5%. A statistical classification framework was built to diagnose cytomegalovirus status from the catalog of TCR beta chain sequences. In a later analysis, V and J genes were assigned by comparing TCR nucleotide sequences against IMGT/GENE-DB human TR gene sequences. A later analysis assigned CDR3 sequences and most-parsimonious VDJ recombination scenarios with the TCRdist pipeline. In a later analysis, every TCR beta chain was defined by the combination of its CDR3 amino acid sequence and its V-gene family, and reads without a unique V-gene family were dropped. In a later analysis, several hundred highly shared, low-generation-probability nucleotide sequences were removed to address suspected cross-contamination and a sequencing artifact. For each public chain, a later analysis derived a clonal expansion index from normalized ranks of inferred template counts within each repertoire. Generation probabilities in a later analysis came from a VDJ recombination model fitted to out-of-frame rearrangements, and those results were checked against IGoR. A later analysis scored TCR-TCR, TCR-HLA and TCR-CMV co-occurrence with hypergeometric tests, applying a repertoire-size bias correction to TCR pairs. False discovery rates were estimated in a later analysis by permuting HLA or CMV assignments 20 times. A later analysis grouped co-occurring TCRs with DBSCAN, adding TCRdist sequence similarity when clustering within HLA-allele-positive subsets. Co-occurrence clustering excluded repertoires with fewer than 30,000 or more than 120,000 public chains, plus five with anomalous nucleotide sharing. The table was pulled from immuneACCESS by TCRdb, which kept in-frame rearrangements only. Such tables lose some clones; where checked, under half of the loss comes from unresolved V genes, and the rest has no known cause. The D gene and trimming were derived from the DNA, and the V and J assignments and clone size from that table. Here the sample has about 59,000 clones; about 80% occur a single time. Clones ranked in the top ten supply 1.5% to 2% of the sample.

The sequenced material came from PBMCs. The TCR sequence derives from a human donor in good health. Recombination linked TRBV25-1 to TRBJ1-5; TRBD1 matches 7 bases in the middle. The nucleotide sequence is TGTGCCAGCAGTGACCCGGGACAGCCGGGGGAGCCCCAGCATTTT. Translation gives CASSDPGQPGEPQHF.